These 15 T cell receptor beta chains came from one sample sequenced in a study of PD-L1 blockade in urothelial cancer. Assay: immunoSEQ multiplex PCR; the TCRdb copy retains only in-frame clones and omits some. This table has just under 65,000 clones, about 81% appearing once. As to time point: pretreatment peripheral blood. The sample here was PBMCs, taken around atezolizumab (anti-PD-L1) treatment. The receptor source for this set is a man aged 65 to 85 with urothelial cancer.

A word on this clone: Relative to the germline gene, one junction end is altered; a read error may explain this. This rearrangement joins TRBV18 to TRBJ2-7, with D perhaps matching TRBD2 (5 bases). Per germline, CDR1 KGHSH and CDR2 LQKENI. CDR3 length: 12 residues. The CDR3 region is CASSTRQEDFSF. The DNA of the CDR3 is TGTGCCAGCTCAACCCGTCAGGAGGACTTCTCCTTC.

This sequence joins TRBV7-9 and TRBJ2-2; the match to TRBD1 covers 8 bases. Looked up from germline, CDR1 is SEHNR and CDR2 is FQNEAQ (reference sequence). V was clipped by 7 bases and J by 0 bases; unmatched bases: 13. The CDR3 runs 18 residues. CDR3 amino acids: CASINGQGFRSNTGELFF. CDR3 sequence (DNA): TGTGCCAGCATCAACGGACAGGGCTTTAGGTCGAACACCGGGGAGCTGTTTTTT. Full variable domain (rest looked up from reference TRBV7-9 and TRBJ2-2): DTGVSQNPRHKITKRGQNVTFRCDPISEHNRLYWYRQTLGQGPEFLTYFQNEAQLEKSRLLSDRFSAERPKGSFSTLEIQRTEQGDSAMYLCASINGQGFRSNTGELFFGEGSRLTVL.

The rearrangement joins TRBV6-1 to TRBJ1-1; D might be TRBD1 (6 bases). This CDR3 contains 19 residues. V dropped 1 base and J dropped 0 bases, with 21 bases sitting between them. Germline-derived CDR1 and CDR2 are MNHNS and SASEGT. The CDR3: CASSEVFTPQGALNTEAFF. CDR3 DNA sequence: TGTGCCAGCAGTGAAGTATTTACTCCACAGGGAGCTTTGAACACTGAAGCTTTCTTT.

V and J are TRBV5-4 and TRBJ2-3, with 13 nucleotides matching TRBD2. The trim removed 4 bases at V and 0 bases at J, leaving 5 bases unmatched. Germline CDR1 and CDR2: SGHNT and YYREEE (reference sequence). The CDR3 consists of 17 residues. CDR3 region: CASSPGTSGTSTDTQYF. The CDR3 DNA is TGTGCCAGCAGCCCGGGGACTAGCGGGACTAGCACAGATACGCAGTATTTT.

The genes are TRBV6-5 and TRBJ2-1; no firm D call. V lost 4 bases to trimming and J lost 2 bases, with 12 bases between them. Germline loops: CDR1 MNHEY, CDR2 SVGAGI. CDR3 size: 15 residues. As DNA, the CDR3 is TGTGCCAGCAGTTCCCTCCGACGGGCCTACAATGAGCAGTTCTTC. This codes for CASSSLRRAYNEQFF.

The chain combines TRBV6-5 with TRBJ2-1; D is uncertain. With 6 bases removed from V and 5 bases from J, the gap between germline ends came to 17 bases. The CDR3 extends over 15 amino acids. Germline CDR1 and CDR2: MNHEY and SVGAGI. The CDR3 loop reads CASRSTARWDNEQFF. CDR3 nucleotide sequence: TGTGCCAGCAGGTCGACGGCGCGGTGGGACAATGAGCAGTTCTTC.

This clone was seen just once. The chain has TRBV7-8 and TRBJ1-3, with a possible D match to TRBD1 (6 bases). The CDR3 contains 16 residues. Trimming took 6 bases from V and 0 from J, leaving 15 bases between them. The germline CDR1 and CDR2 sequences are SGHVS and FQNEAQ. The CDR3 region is CASSSGGRFSGNTIYF. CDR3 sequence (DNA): TGTGCCAGCAGTTCGGGGGGCAGATTCTCTGGAAACACCATATATTTT.

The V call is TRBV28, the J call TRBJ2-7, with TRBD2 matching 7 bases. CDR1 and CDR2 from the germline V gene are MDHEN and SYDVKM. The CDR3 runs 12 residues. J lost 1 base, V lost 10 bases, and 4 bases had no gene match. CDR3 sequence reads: CATLGGSYEQYF. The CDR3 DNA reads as TGTGCCACCTTGGGAGGGTCCTACGAGCAGTACTTC.

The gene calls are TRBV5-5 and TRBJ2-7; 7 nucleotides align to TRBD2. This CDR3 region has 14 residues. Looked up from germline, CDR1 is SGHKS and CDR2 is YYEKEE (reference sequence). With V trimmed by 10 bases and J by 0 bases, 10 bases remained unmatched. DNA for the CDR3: TGTGCCGGCCGACCTAGCGGTAGCTCCTACGAGCAGTACTTC. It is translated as CAGRPSGSSYEQYF.

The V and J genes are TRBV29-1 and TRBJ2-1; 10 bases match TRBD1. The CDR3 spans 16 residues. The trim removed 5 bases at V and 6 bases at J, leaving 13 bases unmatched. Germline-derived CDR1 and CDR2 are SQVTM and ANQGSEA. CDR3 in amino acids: CSVLGTGVFLGNEQFF. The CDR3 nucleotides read TGCAGCGTTCTTGGGACAGGGGTTTTCTTAGGCAATGAGCAGTTCTTC.

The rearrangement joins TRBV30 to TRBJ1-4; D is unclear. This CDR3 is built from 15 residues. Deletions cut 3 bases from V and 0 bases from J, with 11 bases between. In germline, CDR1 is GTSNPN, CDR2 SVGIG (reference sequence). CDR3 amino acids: CAWRKAAATNEKLFF. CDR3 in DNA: TGTGCCTGGAGAAAAGCCGCGGCAACTAATGAAAAACTGTTTTTT.

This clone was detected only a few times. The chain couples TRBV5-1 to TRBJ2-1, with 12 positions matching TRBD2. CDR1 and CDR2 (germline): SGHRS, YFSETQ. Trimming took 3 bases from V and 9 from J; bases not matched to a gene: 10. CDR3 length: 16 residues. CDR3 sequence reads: CASSSKRASGRGEQFF. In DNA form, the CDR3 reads TGCGCCAGCAGCTCGAAACGGGCTAGCGGGAGGGGTGAGCAGTTCTTC. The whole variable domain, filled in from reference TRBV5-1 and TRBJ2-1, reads KAGVTQTPRYLIKTRGQQVTLSCSPISGHRSVSWYQQTPGQGLQFLFEYFSETQRNKGNFPGRFSGRQFSNSRSEMNVSTLELGDSALYLCASSSKRASGRGEQFFGPGTRLTVL.

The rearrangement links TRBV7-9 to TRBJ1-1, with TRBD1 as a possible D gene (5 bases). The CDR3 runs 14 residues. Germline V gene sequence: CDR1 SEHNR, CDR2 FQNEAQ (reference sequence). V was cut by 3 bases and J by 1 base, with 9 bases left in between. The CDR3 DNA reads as TGTGCCAGCAGCTTCGGGGGAGAGAACACTGAAGCTTTCTTT. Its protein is CASSFGGENTEAFF.

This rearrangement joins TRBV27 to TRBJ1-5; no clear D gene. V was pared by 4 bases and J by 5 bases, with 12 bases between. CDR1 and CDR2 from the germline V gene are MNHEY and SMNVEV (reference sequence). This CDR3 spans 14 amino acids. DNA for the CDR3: TGTGCCAGCAGTTCGTCCAGAATGTATCAGCCCCAGCATTTT. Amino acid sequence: CASSSSRMYQPQHF.

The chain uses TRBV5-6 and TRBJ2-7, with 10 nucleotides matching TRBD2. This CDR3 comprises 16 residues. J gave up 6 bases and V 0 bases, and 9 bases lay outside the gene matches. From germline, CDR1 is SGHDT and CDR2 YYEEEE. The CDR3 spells CASSLEGSGRAPEQYF. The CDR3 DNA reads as TGTGCCAGCAGCTTGGAGGGGAGCGGGAGGGCCCCCGAGCAGTACTTC. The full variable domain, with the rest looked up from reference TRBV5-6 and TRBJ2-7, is DAGVTQSPTHLIKTRGQQVTLRCSPKSGHDTVSWYQQALGQGPQFIFQYYEEEERQRGNFPDRFSGHQFPNYSSELNVNALLLGDSALYLCASSLEGSGRAPEQYFGPGTRLTVT.